This is a list of T cell receptor beta chains from one sample in a study of STAT5B mutations in CD4+ large granular lymphocyte leukemia. Only in-frame clones appear in the TCRdb table, and some are missing; sequencing was by immunoSEQ multiplex PCR. The sample gives some 40,000 clones, about 82% of which show up once; less than 1.5% is in the top ten. The sample taken for sequencing was CD4+ T cells from blood buffy coats. The receptors originated from a human donor in good health. Each CDR3 is given with its conserved first and last residue. The order of the fields is J gene, clone size, CDR3 length, D gene, V gene, CDR3 protein, CDR3 DNA. A D gene is named only where the DNA matches it firmly. The size entry is marked missing in some rows and otherwise reads once, few, many or a size class.

TRBJ2-3,NA,16,TRBD2,TRBV5-1,CASSFSTSGSTDTQYF,TGCGCCAGCAGCTTTTCGACTAGCGGTAGCACAGATACGCAGTATTTT
TRBJ2-1,NA,16,TRBD1,TRBV5-6,CASSLPGQGSMDEQFF,TGTGCCAGCAGCTTGCCGGGACAGGGAAGTATGGATGAGCAGTTCTTC
TRBJ2-2,few,16,TRBD2,TRBV4-2,CASSLLAGGNTGELFF,TGTGCCAGCAGCCTTCTAGCGGGAGGTAACACCGGGGAGCTGTTTTTT
TRBJ2-5,NA,16,TRBD1,TRBV5-1,CASSAADRGEGETQYF,TGCGCCAGCAGCGCCGCCGACAGGGGAGAGGGTGAGACCCAGTACTTC
TRBJ2-5,NA,13,NA,TRBV19,CASMRGPRETQYF,TGTGCCAGTATGAGAGGCCCGCGCGAGACCCAGTACTTC
TRBJ1-1,NA,14,TRBD1,TRBV18,CASSVQGQGAEAFF,TGTGCCAGCTCAGTACAAGGACAGGGGGCTGAAGCTTTCTTT
TRBJ2-3,NA,13,NA,TRBV29-1,CSVEDGRGDTQYF,TGCAGCGTTGAAGATGGCAGGGGAGATACGCAGTATTTT
TRBJ1-2,NA,16,NA,TRBV7-2,CASSQRASIPNYGYTF,TGTGCCAGCAGCCAACGGGCCTCCATCCCCAACTATGGCTACACCTTC
TRBJ2-5,NA,13,NA,TRBV9,CASSVFGEETQYF,TGTGCCAGCAGCGTATTTGGGGAAGAGACCCAGTACTTC
TRBJ2-3,NA,15,TRBD1,TRBV11-2,CASSLGTGYTDTQYF,TGTGCCAGCAGCTTAGGGACAGGATACACAGATACGCAGTATTTT
TRBJ2-6,NA,15,NA,TRBV18,CASSPGETGANVLTF,TGTGCCAGCTCACCGGGGGAAACTGGGGCCAACGTCCTGACTTTC
TRBJ1-2,NA,13,TRBD1,TRBV10-3,CAILGQGYYGYTF,TGTGCCATCTTAGGACAGGGGTACTATGGCTACACCTTC
TRBJ2-3,NA,16,TRBD1,TRBV28,CASNTLGGQPTDTQYF,TGTGCCAGCAACACCCTAGGGGGACAGCCCACAGATACGCAGTATTTT
TRBJ2-4,NA,15,NA,TRBV2,CASSEVRTDKNIQYF,TGTGCCAGCAGTGAAGTACGGACAGACAAAAACATTCAGTACTTC
TRBJ2-3,NA,15,NA,TRBV5-1,CASSLPSASTDTQYF,TGCGCCAGCAGCTTACCTAGCGCATCCACAGATACGCAGTATTTT
TRBJ2-3,NA,19,NA,TRBV28,CASSLFGTFGSRVTDTQYF,TGTGCCAGCAGTTTATTTGGGACGTTCGGATCTCGAGTCACAGATACGCAGTATTTT
TRBJ2-7,few,12,NA,TRBV6-5,CASTGVGNEQYF,TGTGCCAGCACGGGGGTTGGGAACGAGCAGTACTTC
TRBJ1-2,NA,15,NA,TRBV19,CASTQGRDGDYGYTF,TGTGCCAGTACCCAAGGAAGGGATGGTGACTATGGCTACACCTTC
TRBJ1-5,NA,14,NA,TRBV5-1,CASSEDPLNQPQHF,TGCGCCAGCAGCGAGGACCCCCTCAATCAGCCCCAGCATTTT
TRBJ2-7,NA,12,NA,TRBV6-6,CASSYLVGEQYF,TGTGCCAGCAGTTACTTAGTGGGCGAGCAGTACTTC
TRBJ2-2,NA,16,TRBD1,TRBV9,CASSVAGGEYDGELFF,TGTGCCAGCAGCGTAGCAGGGGGCGAATACGACGGGGAGCTGTTTTTT
TRBJ2-1,once,13,NA,TRBV7-2,CASSLDRVNEQFF,TGTGCCAGCAGCTTAGATAGGGTCAATGAGCAGTTCTTC
TRBJ2-1,NA,14,TRBD2,TRBV5-1,CASKYSGRGGEQFF,TGCGCCAGCAAGTACAGCGGGAGGGGCGGTGAGCAGTTCTTC
TRBJ1-2,NA,16,TRBD1,TRBV5-4,CASSSGTGGFVYGYTF,TGTGCCAGCAGCTCGGGGACAGGGGGTTTTGTATATGGCTACACCTTC
TRBJ2-2,once,17,NA,TRBV23-1,CASSQSKGTARTGELFF,TGCGCCAGCAGTCAATCGAAGGGGACCGCCCGAACCGGGGAGCTGTTTTTT
TRBJ2-5,NA,19,TRBD2,TRBV18,CASSPLGDLLAGGQETQYF,TGTGCCAGCTCACCACTAGGCGACCTACTAGCGGGGGGACAAGAGACCCAGTACTTC
TRBJ2-3,once,19,TRBD2,TRBV27,CASSLGGAGGPGKTDTQYF,TGTGCCAGCAGTTTAGGGGGAGCGGGAGGGCCTGGAAAAACAGATACGCAGTATTTT
TRBJ1-3,NA,16,NA,TRBV28,CASSSGPIGAGNTIYF,TGTGCCAGCAGTTCGGGCCCCATTGGGGCTGGAAACACCATATATTTT
TRBJ2-5,NA,15,NA,TRBV7-9,CASSLRQAFQETQYF,TGTGCCAGCAGCTTGCGTCAAGCCTTCCAAGAGACCCAGTACTTC
TRBJ1-4,NA,14,NA,TRBV10-1,CASSDGGSDEKLFF,TGCGCCAGCAGTGACGGGGGTAGCGATGAAAAACTGTTTTTT
TRBJ1-1,once,14,NA,TRBV29-1,CSVEGSIGDTEAFF,TGCAGCGTTGAGGGGTCTATTGGGGACACTGAAGCTTTCTTT
TRBJ2-2,NA,14,NA,TRBV7-7,CASRRDSYTGELFF,TGTGCCAGCAGACGGGACTCCTACACCGGGGAGCTGTTTTTT
TRBJ2-7,NA,15,NA,TRBV5-4,CASSWGGDSNYEQYF,TGTGCCAGCAGCTGGGGGGGGGACAGCAACTACGAGCAGTACTTC
TRBJ2-3,NA,14,NA,TRBV5-4,CASSPRQMTDTQYF,TGTGCCAGCAGCCCGAGACAGATGACAGATACGCAGTATTTT
TRBJ1-5,NA,15,NA,TRBV5-5,CASSSTGNSNQPQHF,TGTGCCAGCAGCTCAACAGGGAATAGCAATCAGCCCCAGCATTTT
TRBJ2-7,NA,16,NA,TRBV4-3,CASSQEKARDSYEQYF,TGCGCCAGCAGCCAAGAGAAGGCGCGGGACAGCTACGAGCAGTACTTC
TRBJ2-2,NA,15,TRBD2,TRBV7-9,CASSLSGSGTGELFF,TGTGCCAGCAGCTTAAGCGGGAGCGGCACCGGGGAGCTGTTTTTT
TRBJ1-6,NA,14,NA,TRBV28,CAALTGPPNSPLHF,TGTGCCGCTTTGACGGGCCCTCCTAATTCACCCCTCCACTTT
TRBJ2-5,NA,16,TRBD2,TRBV7-9,CASSLGAGGPEETQYF,TGTGCCAGCAGCTTAGGTGCGGGAGGGCCCGAAGAGACCCAGTACTTC
TRBJ2-3,NA,16,TRBD2,TRBV4-3,CASSQDGLAGPDTQYF,TGCGCCAGCAGCCAAGATGGACTAGCGGGACCAGATACGCAGTATTTT
TRBJ2-1,NA,14,NA,TRBV11-2,CASSLSGPYNEQFF,TGTGCCAGCAGCTTATCCGGGCCTTACAATGAGCAGTTCTTC
TRBJ1-2,once,14,NA,TRBV10-3,CAISGAGSNYGYTF,TGTGCCATCAGTGGGGCAGGCAGTAACTATGGCTACACCTTC
TRBJ2-3,NA,16,NA,TRBV4-1,CASSQDMAGGTDTQYF,TGCGCCAGCAGCCAAGATATGGCAGGGGGCACAGATACGCAGTATTTT
TRBJ2-7,NA,15,TRBD1,TRBV5-4,CASSLAFRTGGEQYF,TGTGCCAGCAGCTTGGCCTTCCGGACAGGGGGCGAGCAGTACTTC
TRBJ2-3,few,16,NA,TRBV2,CASNYGANWNTDTQYF,TGTGCCAGCAACTACGGGGCGAATTGGAATACAGATACGCAGTATTTT
TRBJ2-1,NA,14,NA,TRBV28,CASSLGPARDEQFF,TGTGCCAGCAGTTTGGGCCCGGCTAGAGATGAGCAGTTCTTC
TRBJ1-2,NA,18,TRBD1,TRBV27,CASSSAGTALGYGYGYTF,TGTGCCAGCAGTTCCGCCGGGACAGCCCTGGGTTATGGCTATGGCTACACCTTC
TRBJ1-2,few,14,NA,TRBV6-1,CASSEGQRLAGYTF,TGTGCCAGCAGTGAAGGACAGCGCCTGGCCGGCTACACCTTC
TRBJ2-5,NA,13,NA,TRBV11-1,CASRGFERETQYF,TGTGCCAGCAGAGGCTTCGAGCGAGAGACCCAGTACTTC
TRBJ1-3,NA,13,NA,TRBV11-2,CASSLGAEYTIYF,TGTGCCAGCAGCTTAGGGGCGGAATACACCATATATTTT
TRBJ2-5,NA,14,TRBD1,TRBV10-3,CAIRAGTEEETQYF,TGTGCCATCAGGGCCGGGACAGAAGAAGAGACCCAGTACTTC
TRBJ1-6,few,17,TRBD1,TRBV5-1,CASSLATGDSYNSPLHF,TGCGCCAGCAGCTTAGCCACAGGGGACTCCTATAATTCACCCCTCCACTTT
TRBJ1-4,NA,12,TRBD1,TRBV19,CASRTGEEKLFF,TGTGCCAGTAGAACAGGGGAAGAAAAACTGTTTTTT
TRBJ2-4,few,15,TRBD2,TRBV4-1,CASSQDKLAENIQYF,TGCGCCAGCAGCCAAGATAAACTAGCGGAAAACATTCAGTACTTC
TRBJ2-7,NA,14,TRBD2,TRBV5-4,CASSWGGNSYEQYF,TGTGCCAGCAGCTGGGGGGGAAACTCCTACGAGCAGTACTTC